Below, 26 T cell receptor beta chains from the same sample are listed, as sequenced in a study of tumor and adjacent non-tumor tissue in lung cancer. No cell sorting was done before RNA was extracted from the tissue. The library came from three nested PCR rounds adapted from ARM-PCR protocols. TCRdb re-analysed the multiplex PCR reads in MiXCR, keeping a single row per CDR3 protein. Of fewer than 130,000 distinct CDR3 sequences listed, approximately 84% are singletons. Material: lung tumor tissue. These receptors all stem from a man in his sixties or seventies with non-small cell lung cancer.

About this clonotype itself: One junction end disagrees with the germline gene, perhaps due to a read error. The rearrangement joins TRBV29-1 to TRBJ2-1, with D hard to call. The length of the CDR3 is 14 residues. Germline V CDR1 and CDR2: SQVTM, ANQGSEA. In DNA, the CDR3 is TGCAGTGTTGGAGATTTTGGGGTGTACAATGAGCAGTTCTTC. Residues: CSVGDFGVYNEQFF.

With regard to this clonotype: At one end the junction does not follow the germline gene, possibly because of a read error. This chain links TRBV4-2 with TRBJ2-7; 8 bases line up with TRBD1. The CDR3 covers 14 residues. Germline assignment: CDR1 LGHNA and CDR2 YNFKEQ. The CDR3 region is CDSSRGQGLYEQYF. The CDR3 DNA is TGTGACAGCAGCCGAGGACAGGGTCTCTACGAGCAATACTTC.

A word on this clonotype: At one end the junction does not follow the germline gene, possibly because of a read error. The V call is TRBV6-1, the J call TRBJ2-7, with D uncertain. The CDR3 spans 11 residues. Germline V gene lookup returns CDR1 MNHNS and CDR2 SASEGT. For the CDR3, the DNA is TGTGCCGGCAGCTCGGCTGGCGAGCAGTACTTC. Its translation: CAGSSAGEQYF.

On this clonotype itself: The junction departs from the called germline gene at one end, perhaps through a read error. The V call is TRBV29-1, the J call TRBJ1-4; unclear D gene. From germline, CDR1 is SQVTM and CDR2 ANQGSEA. The CDR3 has 15 amino acids. The CDR3 loop reads CSVGPEDSLNERLFF. The CDR3 nucleotides are TGCAGCGTTGGGCCGGAGGATAGTTTGAATGAAAGACTGTTTTTT.

Note on this clonotype: Since the CDR3 does not end with the conserved phenylalanine or tryptophan, this likely comes from a read error. The J gene is TRBJ2-3, the V gene TRBV6-5; D gene uncertain. Germline lookup yields CDR1 MNHEY and CDR2 SVGAGI. V gave up 5 bases and J gave up 6 bases, with 15 bases separating them. This CDR3 region has 14 residues. Here the CDR3 reads CASSLSPRADTQYL. CDR3 DNA: TGTGCCAGCAGTCTCAGCCCTAGGGCGGATACGCAGTATCTT.

Of note for this clonotype: This CDR3 fails to terminate in the conserved phenylalanine or tryptophan, so it likely reflects a read error. The chain uses TRBV11-2 and TRBJ2-5; 7 bases are a match to TRBD1. The CDR3 is 15 residues long. Germline trimming cut 2 bases from V and 7 bases from J; bases unmatched to any gene: 10. Germline CDR1 SGHAT, CDR2 FQNNGV. The CDR3: CASSLSTGTARTQYI. In nucleotides, the CDR3 is TGTGCCAGCAGCTTAAGCACTGGGACAGCGAGGACCCAGTACATC.

For this clonotype: Sequence at one end of the junction differs from germline and may be a read error. The chain carries TRBV29-1 and TRBJ2-5; tentatively, D is TRBD1 or TRBD2 (6 bases each). The CDR3 contains 15 residues. CDR1 SQVTM and CDR2 ANQGSEA come from the germline V gene. CDR3 sequence (DNA): TGCAGCGTCCATGAAGGGGGGCAAGTTCTGGAGACCCAAAACTTC. Protein product: CSVHEGGQVLETQNF.

About this clonotype itself: Because it lacks the conserved phenylalanine or tryptophan at the end, this CDR3 is likely a read error. No DNA is shown, since the ends of the CDR3 on it are uncertain; the CDR3 is the one TCRdb lists. The rearrangement uses TRBV6-2 or TRBV6-3 and TRBJ2-7; TRBD1, the table's D call, was not compared with the DNA. Germline V gives CDR1 MNHEY, CDR2 SVGEGT. The CDR3 spans 12 residues, counting both ends. The CDR3 is CASSEQVYELYL.

Turning to this clonotype: The junction does not match germline at one end; this may be a read error. The chain uses TRBV12-3 or TRBV12-4 and TRBJ2-7, with 7 bases that match TRBD1. This CDR3 has 14 amino acids. The CDR3 loop reads CASSLCDRVYGQYF. CDR3 DNA sequence: TGTGCCAGCAGTTTATGTGACAGGGTCTACGGGCAGTACTTC.

In its sample, this clonotype was seen once. The germline gene is not matched at one end of the junction; a read error may be the cause. The DNA of the CDR3 is TGCGCCAGGAGCCAAGAATTCGGCACCGACGCGAGCACAGATACGCAGTATTTT. Amino acid sequence: CARSQEFGTDASTDTQYF. This chain uses TRBV4-1 with TRBJ2-3; D not certain. CDR1 and CDR2 from the germline V gene are MGHRA and YSYEKL. The CDR3 loop spans 18 amino acids.

Points on this clonotype: Likely a read error: the CDR3 ends without its conserved phenylalanine or tryptophan. The rearrangement joins TRBV5-1 to TRBJ1-2; D perhaps matches TRBD1 (5 bases). The germline gives CDR1 SGHRS, CDR2 YFSETQ. This CDR3 region has 13 residues. V was trimmed by 6 bases and J by 9 bases, leaving 18 bases between them. The CDR3 bases are TGCGCCAGCAACTCAGGGACCGGAGAGAGCTACACCTTA. This codes for CASNSGTGESYTL.

The chain recombines TRBV29-1 with TRBJ1-5, with D tentatively TRBD1 (6 bases). Between the trimmed V and J ends, which lost 8 bases and 9 bases, there was a span of 17 bases. The CDR3 length is 12 residues. The germline V gene encodes CDR1 SQVTM and CDR2 ANQGSEA. CDR3 loop: CSIGQRMGPQHF. As DNA, the CDR3 is TGCAGCATTGGACAGCGGATGGGGCCCCAGCATTTT.

About this clonotype: The junction does not match germline at one end; this may be a read error. The chain uses TRBV29-1 and TRBJ1-2; D is ambiguous. The CDR3 consists of 12 residues. CDR1 SQVTM and CDR2 ANQGSEA come from the germline V gene. CDR3 in DNA: TGCAGCGTTGATGCGACTAGCTATGACTACACTTTC. It encodes CSVDATSYDYTF. Variable domain in full (rest from reference TRBV29-1 and TRBJ1-2): SAVISQKPSRDICQRGTSLTIQCQVDSQVTMMFWYRQQPGQSLTLIATANQGSEATYESGFVIDKFPISRPNLTFSTLTVSNMSPEDSSIYLCSVDATSYDYTFGSGTRLTVV.

Worth noting for this clonotype: Compared with germline, one end of the junction differs, possibly owing to a read error. The chain couples TRBV6-5 to TRBJ1-1, with D tentatively TRBD1 (5 bases). The CDR3 covers 15 residues. Germline V gives CDR1 MNHEY, CDR2 SVGAGI. CDR3 DNA: TGTGCCAGCAGTTACTCGCAGCGGGGGAACACGGAAGCTTTCTTT. Its translation is CASSYSQRGNTEAFF.

This clonotype was recorded many times. A much larger clone lies a single base off, so this may be a read error. V and J are TRBV6-5 and TRBJ2-5; D possibly corresponds to TRBD2 (5 bases). Germline CDR1 MNHEY, CDR2 SVGAGI. The CDR3 runs to 14 residues. CDR3 loop: CASSRSAVGETQNF. The CDR3 region has the DNA TGTGCCAGCAGCCGATCGGCAGTCGGGGAAACCCAGAACTTC.

CDR3: CASSQVQGFSRPQHF. The CDR3 DNA reads TGTGCCAGCAGCCAAGTACAGGGATTCAGTCGGCCCCAGCATTTT. This chain connects TRBV4-2 to TRBJ1-5, with D tentatively TRBD1 (6 bases). V dropped 1 base and J dropped 9 bases, with 16 bases sitting between them. In germline, CDR1 is LGHNA, CDR2 YNFKEQ. The CDR3 has 15 amino acids.

Of note for this clonotype: The junction shows a germline mismatch at one end, possibly a read error. The rearrangement joins TRBV11-3 to TRBJ2-5; perhaps TRBD1 as D (5 bases). The CDR3 sequence is 15 residues long. Germline-derived CDR1 and CDR2 are SGHNT and YENEEA. The CDR3 DNA sequence: TGTGCCAGCAGCTCAGGGATTAGTCTGAACGAGACACAGTACTTC. Amino acids: CASSSGISLNETQYF.

Note on this clonotype: The conserved final phenylalanine or tryptophan is absent from the CDR3, which likely points to a read error. The chain combines TRBV11-2 with TRBJ2-3; D is undetermined. This CDR3 is built from 13 residues. The V gene's germline CDR1 is SGHAT and CDR2 FQNNGV. Trimming shortened V by 10 bases and J by 0 bases, and 11 bases separated the two germline ends. The CDR3 bases are TGTGCCACGCATGGTCGGAGCACAGATACGCAGTATCTT. Encoded protein: CATHGRSTDTQYL.

This clonotype was seen a single time. This chain connects TRBV10-1 to TRBJ2-7; D is unresolved. The CDR3 length is 12 residues. Germline V CDR1 and CDR2: WNHNN, SYGVQD (reference sequence). V was cut by 7 bases and J by 3 bases, with 10 bases left in between. CDR3 bases: TGCGCCAGCATAAAGAGAGTCTACGAGCAGTACTTC. Translation gives CASIKRVYEQYF.

For this clonotype: The junction departs from the called germline gene at one end, perhaps through a read error. V gene TRBV10-3 combines with J gene TRBJ2-7; TRBD2 is a possible D gene (6 bases). CDR1 and CDR2 (germline): ENHRY, SYGVKD. The CDR3 sequence is 14 residues long. The CDR3 DNA follows: TGTGCCCTCAAGGAGACGCGGGAAAGTGGAGAGCAATATTTC. Its translation is CALKETRESGEQYF.

Remarks on this clonotype: No conserved phenylalanine or tryptophan ends this CDR3, so it is likely a read error. The rearrangement uses TRBV11-2 and TRBJ2-1, with 8 bases lining up with TRBD1. This CDR3 region has 16 residues. Germline trimming cut 2 bases from V and 9 bases from J; bases unmatched to any gene: 12. Germline values: CDR1 SGHAT, CDR2 FQNNGV. CDR3 in DNA: TGTGCCAGCAGCTTAACCACGGACAGGGTGGTTAGTGAGCAGTTCTTA. The encoded protein is CASSLTTDRVVSEQFL.

With respect to this clonotype: At one of its ends the junction is not consistent with the germline gene, which may arise from a read error. V usage is TRBV11-2 and J usage is TRBJ2-3, with 8 nucleotides matching TRBD2. Germline V gene lookup returns CDR1 SGHAT and CDR2 FQNNGV. CDR3 length: 15 residues. The CDR3 is CANSLAGTGTDTQYF. The CDR3 DNA sequence: TGTGCCAACAGCTTAGCGGGGACGGGCACAGATACACAGTATTTT.

In its sample, this clonotype was seen a few times. It may be a read error: a sequence one base away is much more abundant. The chain couples TRBV20-1 to TRBJ2-3; D is undetermined. The CDR3 runs to 13 residues. Trimming removed 7 bases from V and 4 bases from J, with 15 bases in between. Germline V gene sequence: CDR1 DFQATT, CDR2 SNEGSKA (reference sequence). The CDR3 here is CSGGWAGSDTQYF. CDR3 DNA sequence: TGCAGTGGCGGATGGGCCGGTTCAGATACGCAGTATTTT.

Note on this clonotype: The CDR3 end shows no conserved phenylalanine or tryptophan, and so a read error is likely. The chain is built from TRBV12-3 or TRBV12-4 and TRBJ2-5; TRBD2 agrees at 10 bases. J was trimmed by 5 bases and V by 10 bases; bases with no gene match: 13. The CDR3 contains 15 residues. CDR3 sequence reads: CANGGLAGVVETQYS. CDR3 in DNA: TGTGCCAACGGCGGGCTAGCGGGAGTGGTGGAGACCCAGTACTCC.

A word on this clonotype: The junction and the germline gene differ at one end; a read error may be behind it. The V gene is TRBV6-6, the J gene TRBJ2-7, with 10 bases matching TRBD2. Germline assignment: CDR1 MNHNY and CDR2 SVGAGI (reference sequence). This CDR3 spans 16 amino acids. The DNA of the CDR3 is TGTGCCAGAAGTTACTCGACTAGCGGGTACTCCTACGAACAGTACTTC. Translation: CARSYSTSGYSYEQYF.

Points on this clonotype: No conserved phenylalanine or tryptophan is present at the end of the CDR3, so a read error is the likely explanation. The chain recombines TRBV20-1 with TRBJ2-2; D is uncertain. V dropped 0 bases and J dropped 0 bases, with 11 bases sitting between them. The CDR3 contains 16 residues. Germline CDR1 DFQATT, CDR2 SNEGSKA (reference sequence). CDR3 loop: CSARDIKSSNTGELFY. Written as DNA, the CDR3 is TGCAGTGCTAGAGATATTAAGAGTTCGAACACCGGGGAGCTGTTTTAT.